This T cell receptor beta chain was sequenced for a study of T cell repertoires in cytomegalovirus infection. For the study at large: CMV infection plus the matching HLA type was flagged by public TCR beta signatures. Study findings and constraints: CMV-specific HLA-C-restricted TCR beta clonotypes dominated the ex vivo response.

TCRdb used MiXCR to reprocess the reads, holding one entry per CDR3 protein. Seen here are around 800,000 distinct CDR3 sequences, approximately 32% observed once, and the top ten hold around 12%. Concerning this clonotype: Antigen: not known.

The length of the CDR3 is 15 residues. The ends lost 6 bases at V and 1 base at J; junction bases unmatched: 3. CDR1 and CDR2 (germline): SGHVS, FNYEAQ. This chain connects TRBV7-6 to TRBJ2-2; 9 positions agree with TRBD2. Material: cultured CD8+ T cells from PBMCs, obtained from culture after CMV antigen stimulation. This sequence was found in a human donor in good health (CMV status not recorded). Some clones in this sample may be carry-over from other donors' samples. CDR3 in DNA: TGTGCCAGCAGTCTGACTAGCGGGAACACCGGGGAGCTGTTTTTT. Amino acid sequence: CASSLTSGNTGELFF. Filled out from reference TRBV7-6 and TRBJ2-2, the complete variable domain reads GAGVSQSPRYKVTKRGQDVALRCDPISGHVSLYWYRQALGQGPEFLTYFNYEAQQDKSGLPNDRFSAERPEGSISTLTIQRTEQRDSAMYRCASSLTSGNTGELFFGEGSRLTVL.